Below, 31 T cell receptor beta chains from the same sample are listed, as sequenced in a study of beta chain features in type 1 diabetes. Of the isolated RNA, all was reverse transcribed, and so the sequenced material was expressed TCRB transcripts. This table comes from immunoSEQ multiplex PCR, and its TCRdb copy is limited to in-frame clones, with some not included. The table has 810,000 or so clones, roughly 16% seen once. Sequenced: naive CD4+ T cells from blood. The origin of the receptors is a woman between 18 and 29 years old in good health.

This clone came up a few times. The chain has TRBV19 and TRBJ2-7; D gene unclear. The CDR3 spans 13 residues. Germline V gene data show CDR1 as LNHDA and CDR2 as SQIVND (reference sequence). V lost 5 bases and J 4 bases, leaving 12 bases between the germline ends. This chain's CDR3 is CASSVMLGYEQYF. The DNA for the CDR3 is TGTGCCAGTAGTGTAATGCTAGGGTACGAGCAGTACTTC.

This clone was seen a few times. The chain combines TRBV5-5 with TRBJ2-5, with TRBD2 identical over 15 bases. The CDR3 totals 15 residues. The junction had 2 bases not matched to a gene; V was cut back by 4 bases and J by 4 bases. Germline V gives CDR1 SGHKS, CDR2 YYEKEE (reference sequence). The CDR3 loop reads CASSRGLAGGETQYF. In DNA form, the CDR3 reads TGTGCCAGCAGCCGGGGACTAGCGGGAGGAGAGACCCAGTACTTC.

In its sample, this clone was seen a few times. The J gene is TRBJ2-7, the V gene TRBV28; TRBD2 might be the D (6 bases). The V and J ends lost 5 bases and 1 base respectively, with 18 bases between them. The CDR3 consists of 16 residues. Germline CDR1 reads MDHEN; CDR2 reads SYDVKM. The CDR3 reads CASSVSGLASSYEQYF. The CDR3 coding sequence is TGTGCCAGCAGTGTATCTGGGCTAGCGTCGTCCTACGAGCAGTACTTC.

This clone has a handful of counts. The chain couples TRBV2 to TRBJ2-1, with 8 positions matching TRBD1. Germline values: CDR1 SNHLY, CDR2 FYNNEI. With V trimmed by 6 bases and J by 3 bases, 10 bases remained unmatched. This CDR3 region has 16 residues. The CDR3 DNA follows: TGTGCCAGCAGCAAAGAAGGACAGGGTTTCTACAATGAGCAGTTCTTC. Its translation: CASSKEGQGFYNEQFF.

Only a few counts were recorded for this clone. J is TRBJ1-1 and V is TRBV4-1; 7 nucleotides agree with TRBD1. The length of the CDR3 is 13 residues. CDR1 MGHRA and CDR2 YSYEKL come from the germline V gene. With 3 bases clipped from V and 6 bases from J, the junction kept 4 bases outside the gene matches. This CDR3 is CASSHLGGPEAFF. The DNA for the CDR3 is TGCGCCAGCAGCCATTTAGGGGGCCCTGAAGCTTTCTTT.

This clone was detected a few times. This chain joins TRBV29-1 and TRBJ2-3, with 11 bases matching TRBD1. CDR3 size: 16 residues. CDR1 and CDR2 from the germline V gene are SQVTM and ANQGSEA. V dropped 6 bases and J dropped 0; count of bases not matched to a gene: 8. Here the CDR3 DNA reads TGCAGCGTCCCTACCGGACAGGGGGCAAGCACAGATACGCAGTATTTT. Its translation: CSVPTGQGASTDTQYF.

The chain couples TRBV27 to TRBJ2-1; TRBD2 aligns across 9 bases. The germline V gene has CDR1 MNHEY and CDR2 SMNVEV (reference sequence). The CDR3 contains 15 residues. Germline trimming cut 5 bases from V and 3 bases from J; bases unmatched to any gene: 5. The CDR3 is CASSVTSGSYNEQFF. As DNA, the CDR3 is TGTGCCAGCAGTGTGACTAGCGGCAGCTACAATGAGCAGTTCTTC.

This clone was seen just once. The chain is built from TRBV4-3 and TRBJ2-7; 10 nucleotides match TRBD2. Unmatched junction bases numbered 7, after V lost 1 base and J lost 7 bases. CDR1 is LGHNA and CDR2 is YSLEER in the germline V gene. This CDR3 has 15 residues. This CDR3 is CASSQASGLASEQYF. CDR3 coding DNA: TGCGCCAGCAGCCAAGCCTCGGGACTAGCGAGTGAGCAGTACTTC.

This chain joins TRBV19 and TRBJ1-5, with 12 bases aligning to TRBD1. The CDR3 totals 20 residues. The junction had 19 bases not matched to a gene; V was cut back by 6 bases and J by 4 bases. CDR1 is LNHDA, CDR2 SQIVND, per germline (reference sequence). The CDR3 spells CASRFRDRGLGRTINQPQHF. The CDR3 DNA is TGTGCCAGTAGATTCCGGGACAGGGGGCTCGGAAGAACGATTAATCAGCCCCAGCATTTT.

This sequence joins TRBV6-5 and TRBJ2-5; no clear D. The CDR3 loop spans 14 amino acids. V dropped 0 bases and J dropped 2 bases, with 7 bases sitting between them. CDR1 MNHEY and CDR2 SVGAGI come from the germline V gene. In DNA form, the CDR3 reads TGTGCCAGCAGTTACTCCTCGGGTCAAGAGACCCAGTACTTC. Translating gives CASSYSSGQETQYF.

This clone has only a few counts. V gene TRBV7-9 combines with J gene TRBJ1-5, with D perhaps TRBD1 (6 bases). The CDR3 totals 15 residues. Trimming cost V 4 bases and J 2 bases, with 12 bases left between them. Germline CDR1 and CDR2: SEHNR and FQNEAQ (reference sequence). CDR3: CASSSGRQGNQPQHF. CDR3 nucleotides: TGTGCCAGCAGCTCTGGAAGACAGGGCAATCAGCCCCAGCATTTT.

In its sample, this clone was seen a few times. The chain couples TRBV14 to TRBJ2-1; D gene ambiguous. Germline V gives CDR1 SGHDN, CDR2 FVKESK. This CDR3 has 11 residues. V lost 3 bases to trimming and J lost 7 bases, with 4 bases between them. The CDR3 DNA is TGTGCCAGCAGCCATGGGAATGAGCAGTTCTTC. Translating gives CASSHGNEQFF.

This clone has just a few counts. J is TRBJ1-1 and V is TRBV7-9; D remains ambiguous. The V end was cut by 3 bases, the J end by 6 bases, with 8 bases between. CDR3 length: 12 amino acids. Germline V lookup: CDR1 SEHNR, CDR2 FQNEAQ (reference sequence). The CDR3 region is CASSFYEAEAFF. As DNA, the CDR3 is TGTGCCAGCAGCTTTTACGAGGCTGAAGCTTTCTTT.

This clone occurred a few times. The chain is built from TRBV7-9 and TRBJ2-7, with TRBD2 matching over 15 bases. V lost 7 bases, J lost 3 bases, and 10 bases stayed unmatched. Germline lookup yields CDR1 SEHNR and CDR2 FQNEAQ (reference sequence). This CDR3 region has 17 residues. The CDR3 protein is CASTPGLAGGDSYEQYF. The DNA for the CDR3 is TGTGCCAGCACGCCGGGACTAGCGGGAGGAGATAGCTACGAGCAGTACTTC.

This sequence joins TRBV6-5 and TRBJ1-2; the D is unclear. This CDR3 region has 15 residues. Trimming removed 0 bases from V and 1 base from J, with 9 bases in between. Germline CDR1 reads MNHEY; CDR2 reads SVGAGI. The CDR3 DNA reads TGTGCCAGCAGTTACTCGGTCTCGGGTAACTATGGCTACACCTTC. This sequence encodes CASSYSVSGNYGYTF.

This clone was counted a few times. This chain joins TRBV5-6 and TRBJ1-3; tentatively, D is TRBD1 (6 bases). Per the germline V gene, CDR1 is SGHDT and CDR2 is YYEEEE. This CDR3 spans 16 amino acids. V was cut by 2 bases and J by 0 bases, with 12 bases left in between. The DNA for the CDR3 is TGTGCCAGCAGCTTCGGACAGTACATCTCTGGAAACACCATATATTTT. Translating gives CASSFGQYISGNTIYF.

This clone has a handful of counts. The sample has other DNA sequences that encode this CDR3 too. The V gene is TRBV7-2, the J gene TRBJ2-3, with D maybe TRBD2 (5 bases). Germline loops: CDR1 SGHTA, CDR2 FQGNSA. Trimming pared 6 bases from V and 4 bases from J, leaving 5 bases between. The CDR3 length is 11 residues. The CDR3 sequence: CASSSADTQYF. The CDR3 bases are TGTGCCAGCAGTAGCGCAGATACGCAGTATTTT.

In this sample, this clone turned up a few times. The rearrangement links TRBV9 to TRBJ2-3, with D possibly called TRBD1 or TRBD2 (5 bases each). Looked up from germline, CDR1 is SGDLS and CDR2 is YYNGEE. Trimming left V 0 bases short and J 0 bases short, with 14 bases between. This CDR3 region has 17 residues. CDR3 loop: CASSVAGGGSSTDTQYF. As DNA, the CDR3 is TGTGCCAGCAGCGTAGCAGGTGGGGGAAGTAGCACAGATACGCAGTATTTT. Together with reference TRBV9 and TRBJ2-3, the CDR3 gives the full variable domain: DSGVTQTPKHLITATGQRVTLRCSPRSGDLSVYWYQQSLDQGLQFLIQYYNGEERAKGNILERFSAQQFPDLHSELNLSSLELGDSALYFCASSVAGGGSSTDTQYFGPGTRLTVL.

There are a few counts of this clone. The V and J genes are TRBV25-1 and TRBJ2-7; the D is unclear. The V and J ends lost 6 bases and 6 bases respectively, with 9 bases between them. Germline assignment: CDR1 MGHDK and CDR2 SYGVNS. The CDR3 consists of 11 residues. The CDR3 coding sequence is TGTGCCAGCAGAGGAGTTTTCGAGCAGTACTTC. It specifies CASRGVFEQYF.

This clone has more than one count but fewer than ten. The chain couples TRBV6-6 to TRBJ2-7, with D possibly matching TRBD1 (6 bases). This CDR3 contains 15 residues. Trimming pared 6 bases from V and 2 bases from J, leaving 17 bases between. Germline loops: CDR1 MNHNY, CDR2 SVGAGI (reference sequence). This chain's CDR3 is CASSQRGQGAYEQYF. CDR3 coding DNA: TGTGCCAGCAGCCAAAGGGGACAAGGCGCCTACGAGCAGTACTTC.

The genes are TRBV7-9 and TRBJ2-7, with D possibly called TRBD1 or TRBD2 (5 bases each). The germline CDR1 and CDR2 sequences are SEHNR and FQNEAQ (reference sequence). CDR3 length: 14 residues. Trimming took 5 bases from V and 8 from J, leaving 19 bases between them. The CDR3 is CASSSSRDPLQQYF. The CDR3 nucleotides read TGTGCCAGCAGCAGCTCCCGGGACCCCCTCCAGCAGTACTTC.

This chain links TRBV7-9 with TRBJ1-1; weak D call: TRBD1 (5 bases). CDR3 length: 14 amino acids. Per the germline V gene, CDR1 is SEHNR and CDR2 is FQNEAQ (reference sequence). V lost 0 bases and J lost 7, with 12 bases in between. CDR3 bases: TGTGCCAGCAGCTTAGCAGGGGCGACGGATGAAGCTTTCTTT. It encodes CASSLAGATDEAFF.

V usage is TRBV5-6 and J usage is TRBJ2-2; 11 bases map to TRBD1. The CDR3 is 15 residues long. Trimming removed 5 bases from V and 4 bases from J; junction bases left unmatched: 4. The germline CDR1 and CDR2 sequences are SGHDT and YYEEEE. The CDR3 nucleotides read TGTGCCAGCAGGGACAGGGGGCGCGGCACCGGGGAGCTGTTTTTT. This sequence encodes CASRDRGRGTGELFF.

This clone showed up just a few times. This specimen includes other DNA sequences encoding the same CDR3. The V gene is TRBV7-2, the J gene TRBJ2-7; D not certain. This CDR3 is 13 amino acids long. Germline V gene lookup returns CDR1 SGHTA and CDR2 FQGNSA. Between the trimmed V and J ends, which lost 0 bases and 1 base, there was a span of 4 bases. The CDR3 DNA follows: TGTGCCAGCAGCTTAGCGGGGTCCTACGAGCAGTACTTC. Residues: CASSLAGSYEQYF. The whole variable domain, filled in from reference TRBV7-2 and TRBJ2-7, reads GAGVSQSPSNKVTEKGKDVELRCDPISGHTALYWYRQSLGQGLEFLIYFQGNSAPDKSGLPSDRFSAERTGGSVSTLTIQRTQQEDSAVYLCASSLAGSYEQYFGPGTRLTVT.

The gene calls are TRBV7-9 and TRBJ2-5, with 10 bases identical to TRBD1. Germline CDR1 is SEHNR and CDR2 is FQNEAQ (reference sequence). CDR3 size: 15 residues. V dropped 5 bases and J dropped 2; count of bases not matched to a gene: 5. CDR3 bases: TGTGCCAGCAGCCCTGACAGGGGGCGGCAAGAGACCCAGTACTTC. Amino acid sequence: CASSPDRGRQETQYF.

For this clone: Within the sample, other DNA sequences also encode this same CDR3. This CDR3 is CASSSGTSTDTQYF. In DNA form, the CDR3 reads TGTGCCAGCAGCTCCGGGACGAGCACAGATACGCAGTATTTT. The chain links TRBV7-8 to TRBJ2-3, with D perhaps being TRBD1 or TRBD2 (5 bases each). Germline CDR1 is SGHVS and CDR2 is FQNEAQ. V lost 4 bases to trimming and J lost 0 bases, with 8 bases between them. The CDR3 has 14 amino acids.

The V call is TRBV6-5, the J call TRBJ2-5; D call uncertain. The DNA end is a closer match to TRBJ2-7, so the J assignment may be wrong. The CDR3 runs 11 residues. Looked up from germline, CDR1 is MNHEY and CDR2 is SVGAGI. The CDR3 region is CASSYRNEQYF. The CDR3 bases are TGTGCCAGCAGTTATAGGAACGAGCAGTACTTC.

The V call is TRBV18, the J call TRBJ2-7; D uncertain. The germline V and J ends were trimmed by 3 bases and 4 bases, with 13 bases remaining between them. This CDR3 comprises 14 residues. Germline V CDR1 and CDR2: KGHSH, LQKENI. CDR3 residues: CASSPPGVPYEQYF. CDR3 sequence (DNA): TGTGCCAGCTCACCCCCTGGAGTCCCGTACGAGCAGTACTTC.

The rearrangement links TRBV5-1 to TRBJ2-1; TRBD1 matches at 7 bases. The germline gives CDR1 SGHRS, CDR2 YFSETQ. After removal of 4 bases from V and 0 bases from J, the junction contained 7 bases not matched to a gene. The CDR3 totals 16 residues. The CDR3 region has the DNA TGCGCCAGCAGCGTGGGACAGCTAAGCTCCTACAATGAGCAGTTCTTC. Translated, it gives CASSVGQLSSYNEQFF.

This clone was observed a few times. The CDR3 sequence: CASSFLRGAGSGANVLTF. The CDR3 DNA reads as TGTGCCAGCAGCTTTCTCCGGGGGGCTGGATCTGGGGCCAACGTCCTGACTTTC. The chain recombines TRBV11-2 with TRBJ2-6, with D possibly being TRBD2 (7 bases). The ends were cut back, 3 bases at V and 1 base at J, with 16 bases in the middle. Per germline, CDR1 SGHAT and CDR2 FQNNGV. The CDR3 loop spans 18 amino acids. Complete variable domain (other parts from reference TRBV11-2 and TRBJ2-6): EAGVAQSPRYKIIEKRQSVAFWCNPISGHATLYWYQQILGQGPKLLIQFQNNGVVDDSQLPKDRFSAERLKGVDSTLKIQPAKLEDSAVYLCASSFLRGAGSGANVLTFGAGSRLTVL.

This clone was seen a few times. The rearrangement links TRBV5-4 to TRBJ2-1; TRBD1 aligns across 11 bases. J lost 6 bases, V lost 5 bases, and 4 bases had no gene match. This CDR3 is built from 14 residues. CDR1 and CDR2 (germline): SGHNT, YYREEE (reference sequence). This chain's CDR3 is CASSPGTGGNEQFF. The CDR3 region has the DNA TGTGCCAGCAGTCCAGGGACAGGGGGCAATGAGCAGTTCTTC.